The TCR beta chain under discussion was sequenced for a study of radiotherapy plus CTLA-4 blockade in lung cancer. Clones were read by immunoSEQ multiplex PCR, and TCRdb kept only the in-frame ones, dropping some. The sample yields around 110,000 clones, 85% to 90% seen once. The V end was cut by 5 bases, the J end by 4 bases, with 9 bases between. This CDR3 has 13 residues. Per the germline V gene, CDR1 is SGHTA and CDR2 is FQGTGA. Ipilimumab CTLA-4 blockade and focal radiation were given to patients with chemo-refractory metastatic non-small-cell lung cancer. This clonotype was obtained from a human donor with non-small cell lung cancer that progressed on radiotherapy plus ipilimumab. Here the sequenced sample was peripheral blood, taken from a patient treated with radiotherapy plus ipilimumab. The chain links TRBV7-3 to TRBJ1-5; perhaps TRBD1 as D (6 bases). For the CDR3, the DNA is TGTGCCAGCAGCCTGGACAGTAATCAGCCCCAGCATTTT. Protein product: CASSLDSNQPQHF.